These T cell receptor beta chains were read from a single sample in a study of blood T cell repertoires in COVID-19. Generated by immunoSEQ multiplex PCR, the TCRdb table keeps only in-frame clones and is missing some. The sample holds around 130,000 clones, roughly four fifths seen once. Sequenced sample: peripheral blood. Receptors originate from a man aged 35 to 55 with active or convalescent COVID-19. The CDR3 runs from the conserved cysteine through the conserved F or W. Each record gives: D gene, CDR3 length, V gene, J gene, CDR3 protein. D genes are given only for firm matches.

-	15	TRBV3-1/TRBV3-2	TRBJ2-5	CASSQERPGWETQYF
-	15	TRBV27	TRBJ1-3	CASSLGRGIGNTIYF
-	15	TRBV9	TRBJ1-1	CASSVERGEGTEAFF
TRBD1	14	TRBV6-5	TRBJ2-7	CASGRQGSSYEQYF
TRBD1	14	TRBV3-1/TRBV3-2	TRBJ2-7	CASRKGTGGYEQYF
-	15	TRBV2	TRBJ1-2	CASSQGRPSNYGYTF
-	15	TRBV27	TRBJ1-2	CASSLSGQGNYGYTF
TRBD1	12	TRBV27	TRBJ1-2	CASSTTGAGYTF
-	15	TRBV7-9	TRBJ2-2	CASSVGTLITGELFF
-	13	TRBV29-1	TRBJ1-1	CSVALGMNTEAFF
-	15	TRBV4-1	TRBJ1-2	CASSQDQATIYGYTF
-	13	TRBV27	TRBJ1-1	CASSLPGATEAFF
-	14	TRBV7-9	TRBJ1-2	CASSLGADSYGYTF
-	14	TRBV27	TRBJ1-5	CASSPGLSNQPQHF
-	12	TRBV6-5	TRBJ1-2	CASSLQGYGYTF
-	16	TRBV7-2	TRBJ1-1	CASSPWGPTVNTEAFF
-	15	TRBV2	TRBJ2-6	CASSSGQPGANVLTF
-	16	TRBV2	TRBJ1-1	CASSENLGGVNTEAFF
TRBD1	14	TRBV10-3	TRBJ1-3	CAISIQGAENTIYF
-	13	TRBV11-2	TRBJ1-1	CASSLGEGGGAFF